What follows describes a single T cell receptor beta chain. The entry originates in a study of blood T cell repertoires in COVID-19. As for the study in general: Collection of acute and convalescent COVID-19 samples took place in the United States, Italy and Spain. In each case, the material was cDNA or gDNA derived from T cells, B-cell-depleted T cells, or PBMCs.

Sequenced by immunoSEQ multiplex PCR; TCRdb stores in-frame clones only, minus some. The table lists about 200,000 clones, around 82% of them singletons. The ends lost 10 bases at V and 6 bases at J; junction bases unmatched: 10. The CDR3 runs to 13 residues. Per germline, CDR1 ENHRY and CDR2 SYGVKD. The sample comprised peripheral blood. The V and J genes are TRBV10-3 and TRBJ1-2; 8 nucleotides line up with TRBD1. The receptor's source is an older woman with acute or convalescent COVID-19. CDR3 sequence reads: CATSGQELNGYTF. The CDR3, as DNA: TGTGCCACCTCGGGACAGGAGCTCAATGGCTACACCTTC.